The sequence of this TCR beta chain was determined in a study of shared clonotypes between healthy human individuals. This clone has only one observation. Distinct nucleotide sequences in the sample also encode this CDR3. The data were produced by immunoSEQ multiplex PCR, yet TCRdb's version contains in-frame clones alone and is incomplete. Among more than 400,000 clones listed, around 73% were seen once. The unsorted samples had 100 million or so PBMCs used for genomic DNA. The V end was cut by 3 bases, the J end by 4 bases, with 9 bases between. This CDR3 has 13 amino acids. Per germline, CDR1 KGHSH and CDR2 LQKENI.

The clonotype comes from a woman between 40 and 55 years old in good health. Some clones in this sample may be carry-over from other donors' samples. The sequenced sample consisted of PBMCs. V gene TRBV18 combines with J gene TRBJ2-5; D not certain. The CDR3 spells CASSPPFLETQYF. Written as DNA, the CDR3 is TGTGCCAGCTCACCCCCCTTCCTAGAGACCCAGTACTTC.